The 25 T cell receptor beta chains below were found in one sample sequenced in a study of T cell responses to AZD1222 COVID-19 vaccine. TCRdb's table, derived via immunoSEQ multiplex PCR, lists solely in-frame clones and lacks some. The repertoire holds over 110,000 clones, with about 92% as singletons. Sequenced here: peripheral blood, sampled on day 0 of AZD1222 vaccination. Source of these receptors: an adult in good health.

The chain carries TRBV10-3 and TRBJ2-2; the D gene is possibly TRBD1 (6 bases). The germline gives CDR1 ENHRY, CDR2 SYGVKD. V lost 0 bases to trimming and J lost 6 bases, with 8 bases between them. This CDR3 comprises 14 residues. The CDR3 coding sequence is TGTGCCATCAGTGAGTCCCCAGGGGCCGGGGAGCTGTTTTTT. This sequence encodes CAISESPGAGELFF.

The chain links TRBV19 to TRBJ1-6; no definite D call. Germline CDR1 LNHDA, CDR2 SQIVND (reference sequence). The V gene lost 5 bases and the J gene lost 4 bases, with 6 bases spanning the gap. The CDR3 sequence is 13 residues long. The CDR3: CASSSGYNSPLHF. The CDR3 DNA sequence: TGTGCCAGTAGTTCGGGATATAATTCACCCCTCCACTTT.

V usage is TRBV5-1 and J usage is TRBJ2-2, with D perhaps assigned TRBD1 or TRBD2 (5 bases each). This CDR3 contains 14 residues. Germline values: CDR1 SGHRS, CDR2 YFSETQ. Trimming took off 4 bases at V and 6 bases at J, with 13 bases between the two ends. This CDR3 is CASSVFGDPGELFF. The CDR3 bases are TGCGCCAGCAGCGTCTTCGGGGACCCCGGGGAGCTGTTTTTT.

In nucleotides, the CDR3 is TGCGCCAGCAGCTCAGGGGCTAGCGGGATCCAAGAGACCCAGTACTTC. Its protein product is CASSSGASGIQETQYF. The chain employs TRBV5-1 and TRBJ2-5; TRBD2 aligns across 9 bases. This CDR3 has 16 residues. Per germline, CDR1 SGHRS and CDR2 YFSETQ. The trim removed 3 bases at V and 1 base at J, leaving 7 bases unmatched.

This rearrangement joins TRBV20-1 to TRBJ2-7; D is uncertain. The germline CDR1 and CDR2 sequences are DFQATT and SNEGSKA (reference sequence). V lost 3 bases and J 1 base, leaving 16 bases between the germline ends. CDR3 length: 15 amino acids. Written as DNA, the CDR3 is TGCAGTGCTAGTCTACCGGGCCAAATATCCTACGAGCAGTACTTC. This sequence encodes CSASLPGQISYEQYF.

J is TRBJ2-3 and V is TRBV24-1; 7 bases line up with TRBD2. Looked up from germline, CDR1 is KGHDR and CDR2 is SFDVKD. The CDR3 is 13 residues long. V gave up 9 bases and J gave up 3 bases; unmatched junction bases: 5. The CDR3 spells CATGASGTDTQYF. For the CDR3, the DNA is TGTGCCACCGGGGCTAGCGGTACAGATACGCAGTATTTT.

V is TRBV7-2 and J is TRBJ2-7; D gene uncertain. Germline CDR1 and CDR2: SGHTA and FQGNSA. The V gene lost 8 bases and the J gene lost 2 bases, with 10 bases spanning the gap. The CDR3 totals 12 residues. The CDR3 reads CASADQPYEQYF. The DNA of the CDR3 is TGTGCCAGCGCCGATCAACCCTACGAGCAGTACTTC. The whole variable domain, remainder taken from reference TRBV7-2 and TRBJ2-7, is GAGVSQSPSNKVTEKGKDVELRCDPISGHTALYWYRQSLGQGLEFLIYFQGNSAPDKSGLPSDRFSAERTGGSVSTLTIQRTQQEDSAVYLCASADQPYEQYFGPGTRLTVT.

The rearrangement links TRBV3-1 (or the pseudogene TRBV3-2) to TRBJ1-1, with a tentative D call TRBD1 (5 bases). The germline V gene has CDR1 LGHDT and CDR2 YNNKEL (reference sequence). This CDR3 region has 15 residues. The V end was cut by 4 bases, the J end by 1 base, with 13 bases between. CDR3 DNA sequence: TGTGCCAGCAGCCCAGCCGGGACGGCGAACACTGAAGCTTTCTTT. Encoded protein: CASSPAGTANTEAFF.

The rearrangement links TRBV5-1 to TRBJ1-4, with D possibly matching TRBD1 (6 bases). CDR1 and CDR2 from the germline V gene are SGHRS and YFSETQ. There are 14 residues in the CDR3. Trimming shortened V by 5 bases and J by 6 bases, and 14 bases separated the two germline ends. The CDR3 nucleotides are TGCGCCAGCAGTCGAGGGGGGTCTGATGAAAAACTGTTTTTT. It codes for CASSRGGSDEKLFF.

The genes are TRBV29-1 and TRBJ2-3; TRBD1 agrees at 8 bases. Looked up from germline, CDR1 is SQVTM and CDR2 is ANQGSEA. The CDR3 runs 16 residues. V trimming: 3 bases; J trimming: 0 bases; junction bases outside the gene matches: 8. The CDR3 spells CSVDGQGRLSTDTQYF. The DNA for the CDR3 is TGCAGCGTTGATGGACAGGGAAGGTTGAGCACAGATACGCAGTATTTT.

The chain couples TRBV24-1 to TRBJ2-1, with 7 nucleotides matching TRBD2. The germline V gene encodes CDR1 KGHDR and CDR2 SFDVKD. Unmatched junction bases numbered 16, after V lost 5 bases and J lost 7 bases. This CDR3 is built from 17 residues. CDR3 nucleotide sequence: TGTGCCACCAGTGCCGCCTCGGGCGCGGGAGTGGGAAATGAGCAGTTCTTC. This codes for CATSAASGAGVGNEQFF.

The count of this clone is one. J is TRBJ2-6 and V is TRBV19; D not resolved. Germline-derived CDR1 and CDR2 are LNHDA and SQIVND (reference sequence). The CDR3 contains 20 residues. Trimming removed 5 bases at V and 0 bases at J, with 23 bases between. The CDR3 region is CASSLLLSPISSSGANVLTF. As DNA, the CDR3 is TGTGCCAGTAGTCTTCTACTCAGTCCCATATCTTCCTCTGGGGCCAACGTCCTGACTTTC.

The V and J genes are TRBV19 and TRBJ2-5; a weak D match, TRBD2 (6 bases). The CDR3 has 14 amino acids. The germline V gene encodes CDR1 LNHDA and CDR2 SQIVND (reference sequence). V lost 6 bases to trimming and J lost 5 bases, with 16 bases between them. CDR3 residues: CASSTGRSGETQYF. CDR3 in DNA: TGTGCCAGTAGCACAGGTAGGAGCGGGGAGACCCAGTACTTC.

V is TRBV28 and J is TRBJ1-5; D is unclear. Germline assignment: CDR1 MDHEN and CDR2 SYDVKM. The CDR3 sequence is 14 residues long. Trimming took 3 bases from V and 3 from J, leaving 9 bases between them. As DNA, the CDR3 is TGTGCCAGCAGTTTCAGAGCTTTCAATCAGCCCCAGCATTTT. Its translation: CASSFRAFNQPQHF. The variable domain in full, with the rest retrieved from reference TRBV28 and TRBJ1-5, is DVKVTQSSRYLVKRTGEKVFLECVQDMDHENMFWYRQDPGLGLRLIYFSYDVKMKEKGDIPEGYSVSREKKERFSLILESASTNQTSMYLCASSFRAFNQPQHFGDGTRLSIL.

The chain combines TRBV15 with TRBJ2-2; 12 nucleotides line up with TRBD2. The V gene end was trimmed by 0 bases and the J gene end by 1 base; junction bases not matched to a gene: 3. Germline V gives CDR1 LNHNV, CDR2 YYDKDF (reference sequence). The CDR3 runs 18 residues. DNA of the CDR3: TGTGCCACCAGCAGAGATCCACTAGCGGGGGGGAACACCGGGGAGCTGTTTTTT. It encodes CATSRDPLAGGNTGELFF. The full variable domain, completed using reference TRBV15 and TRBJ2-2, is DAMVIQNPRYQVTQFGKPVTLSCSQTLNHNVMYWYQQKSSQAPKLLFHYYDKDFNNEADTPDNFQSRRPNTSFCFLDIRSPGLGDTAMYLCATSRDPLAGGNTGELFFGEGSRLTVL.

The chain joins TRBV5-5 to TRBJ1-1; TRBD1 matches 8 bases. CDR1 is SGHKS and CDR2 is YYEKEE in the germline V gene (reference sequence). The CDR3 has 13 amino acids. Trimming at V came to 4 bases and at J to 11 bases, leaving 10 bases not matched to a gene. DNA of the CDR3: TGTGCCAGCAGCCTTATCCCGGACAGGGACGCTTTCTTT. As protein: CASSLIPDRDAFF.

This chain joins TRBV18 and TRBJ2-7; 7 nucleotides align to TRBD1. CDR3 length equals 13 residues. V trimming: 3 bases; J trimming: 4 bases; junction bases outside the gene matches: 3. The germline V gene encodes CDR1 KGHSH and CDR2 LQKENI. CDR3 in amino acids: CASSPHRGYEQYF. The CDR3 nucleotides are TGTGCCAGCTCACCTCACAGGGGTTACGAGCAGTACTTC.

V and J are TRBV9 and TRBJ2-3, with 12 bases lining up with TRBD2. The CDR3 totals 17 residues. V was clipped by 0 bases and J by 0 bases; unmatched bases: 2. CDR1 SGDLS and CDR2 YYNGEE come from the germline V gene. The CDR3 sequence is CASSVELAGGSTDTQYF. As DNA, the CDR3 is TGTGCCAGCAGCGTAGAGCTAGCGGGGGGGAGCACAGATACGCAGTATTTT.

V usage is TRBV14 and J usage is TRBJ2-1; maybe TRBD1 (5 bases). The germline CDR1 and CDR2 sequences are SGHDN and FVKESK. The V end lost 4 bases, the J end lost 6 bases, and 22 bases lay between the germline ends. This CDR3 contains 17 residues. The CDR3 is CASSPKGGARSRNEQFF. The CDR3 DNA follows: TGTGCCAGCAGCCCCAAGGGTGGGGCTAGATCTCGCAATGAGCAGTTCTTC.

The genes are TRBV2 and TRBJ2-3, with TRBD2 identical over 8 bases. This CDR3 spans 16 amino acids. The germline V gene has CDR1 SNHLY and CDR2 FYNNEI. After removal of 1 base from V and 2 bases from J, the junction contained 5 bases not matched to a gene. The chain's CDR3 is CASSEGRGEITDTQYF. CDR3 sequence (DNA): TGTGCCAGCAGTGAAGGGCGGGGGGAAATCACAGATACGCAGTATTTT.

CDR3 DNA: TGTGCCAGCAGCCAAGGGACGGAGAGCTCCTATAATTCACCCCTCCACTTT. It encodes CASSQGTESSYNSPLHF. V usage is TRBV7-8 and J usage is TRBJ1-6; perhaps TRBD1 as D (5 bases). Germline loops: CDR1 SGHVS, CDR2 FQNEAQ. The CDR3 covers 17 residues. Trimming stripped 5 bases from V and 0 bases from J, with 14 bases between.

The chain has TRBV2 and TRBJ2-6; D gene ambiguous. V dropped 7 bases and J dropped 2 bases, with 6 bases sitting between them. Germline values: CDR1 SNHLY, CDR2 FYNNEI. The CDR3 totals 13 residues. DNA of the CDR3: TGTGCCAGCACAACAGCTGGGGCCAACGTCCTGACTTTC. Protein: CASTTAGANVLTF. The complete variable domain, with remaining parts taken from reference TRBV2 and TRBJ2-6, reads EPEVTQTPSHQVTQMGQEVILRCVPISNHLYFYWYRQILGQKVEFLVSFYNNEISEKSEIFDDQFSVERPDGSNFTLKIRSTKLEDSAMYFCASTTAGANVLTFGAGSRLTVL.

The chain recombines TRBV28 with TRBJ2-1; 8 bases align to TRBD2. Germline values: CDR1 MDHEN, CDR2 SYDVKM. The CDR3 has 14 residues. The V segment lost 9 bases and the J segment 2 bases; nucleotides outside the gene matches: 6. The DNA for the CDR3 is TGTGCCAGTGCACTAGCGGAGGCCTACAATGAGCAGTTCTTC. Its protein is CASALAEAYNEQFF.

This clone was observed a single time. The chain recombines TRBV6-5 with TRBJ1-1; unclear D gene. V dropped 6 bases and J dropped 2 bases, with 13 bases sitting between them. The germline CDR1 and CDR2 sequences are MNHEY and SVGAGI. This CDR3 has 14 amino acids. The CDR3 loop is CASRPRGRNTEAFF. The DNA for the CDR3 is TGTGCCAGCAGGCCACGCGGAAGAAACACTGAAGCTTTCTTT.

The rearrangement links TRBV3-1 (or the pseudogene TRBV3-2) to TRBJ2-3; no clear D gene. Between the trimmed V and J ends, which lost 3 bases and 3 bases, there was a span of 10 bases. CDR1 is LGHDT, CDR2 YNNKEL, per germline (reference sequence). The CDR3 runs to 14 residues. CDR3: CASSQSRATDTQYF. CDR3 in DNA: TGTGCCAGCAGCCAGTCTAGGGCAACAGATACGCAGTATTTT.